Each of the 2 T cell receptor beta chains below was sequenced from the same sample in a study of T cell changes during pregnancy in multiple sclerosis. Repertoires were generated with immunoSEQ multiplex PCR, while TCRdb's copy carries only in-frame clones and drops some. In the table there are roughly 72,000 clones, about 94% of which are singletons. Sample: CD4+ T cells from peripheral blood mononuclear cells, taken after pregnancy. The receptors originated from a female donor with multiple sclerosis, enrolled in a pregnancy study.

The chain combines TRBV19 with TRBJ1-5; possible D gene TRBD1, 5 bases. This CDR3 is 15 amino acids long. V lost 7 bases to trimming and J lost 6 bases, with 19 bases between them. Germline-derived CDR1 and CDR2 are LNHDA and SQIVND (reference sequence). The chain's CDR3 is CASTLVQVGGQPQHF. The CDR3 bases are TGTGCCAGTACTTTAGTACAGGTGGGGGGTCAGCCCCAGCATTTT.

This rearrangement joins TRBV7-9 to TRBJ2-3, with D hard to call. V was clipped by 4 bases and J by 4 bases, with 6 bases between them. From germline, CDR1 is SEHNR and CDR2 FQNEAQ (reference sequence). CDR3 length equals 12 residues. This chain's CDR3 is CASSSEPDTQYF. The DNA of the CDR3 is TGTGCCAGCAGCTCTGAGCCAGATACGCAGTATTTT.